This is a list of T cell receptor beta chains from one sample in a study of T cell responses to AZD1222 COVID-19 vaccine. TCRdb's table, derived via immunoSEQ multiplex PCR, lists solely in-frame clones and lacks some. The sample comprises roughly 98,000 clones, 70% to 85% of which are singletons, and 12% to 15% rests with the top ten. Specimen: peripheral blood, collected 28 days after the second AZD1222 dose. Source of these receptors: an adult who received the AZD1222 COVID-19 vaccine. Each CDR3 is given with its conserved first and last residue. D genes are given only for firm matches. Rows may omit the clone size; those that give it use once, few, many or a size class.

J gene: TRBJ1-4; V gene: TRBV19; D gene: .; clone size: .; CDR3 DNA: TGTGCCAGCTCAAGAGGGGATTCGAATGAAAAACTGTTTTTT; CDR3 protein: CASSRGDSNEKLFF
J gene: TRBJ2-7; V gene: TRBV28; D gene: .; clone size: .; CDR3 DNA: TGTGCCAGCAGTTTTTCAGGGCCCTCCTACGAGCAGTACTTC; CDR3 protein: CASSFSGPSYEQYF
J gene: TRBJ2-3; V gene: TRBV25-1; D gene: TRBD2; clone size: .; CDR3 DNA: TGTGCCAGCAGTGAATGGGGTAGCGGGGGAACTAGCACAGATACGCAGTATTTT; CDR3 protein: CASSEWGSGGTSTDTQYF
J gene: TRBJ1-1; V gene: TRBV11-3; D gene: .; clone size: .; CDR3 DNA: TGTGCCAGCAGCCCAGAAGACAGGAAGAACACTGAAGCTTTCTTT; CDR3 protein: CASSPEDRKNTEAFF
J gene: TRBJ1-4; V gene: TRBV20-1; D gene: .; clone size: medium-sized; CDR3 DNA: TGCAGTGCAAGTACCTGGAGTGACCATCGCCCCAATGCGGAAAAACTGTTTTTT; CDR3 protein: CSASTWSDHRPNAEKLFF
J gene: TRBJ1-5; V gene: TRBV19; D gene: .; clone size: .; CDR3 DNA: TGTGCCAGTAGTGGGGCCCTGAATCAGCCCCAGCATTTT; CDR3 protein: CASSGALNQPQHF
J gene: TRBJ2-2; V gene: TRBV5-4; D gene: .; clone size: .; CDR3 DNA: TGTGCCAGCAGCTTTATGGCCACCGGGGAGCTGTTTTTT; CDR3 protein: CASSFMATGELFF
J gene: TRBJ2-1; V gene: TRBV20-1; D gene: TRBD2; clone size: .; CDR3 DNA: TGCAGTGCTAGTAGCGGGAGAGCCAATGAGCAGTTCTTC; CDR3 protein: CSASSGRANEQFF
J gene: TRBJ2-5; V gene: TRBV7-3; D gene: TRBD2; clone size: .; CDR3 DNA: TGTGCCAGCAGCTTAGGGGCGGTGGGACTAGGGGCCCGGGAGACCCAGTACTTC; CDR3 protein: CASSLGAVGLGARETQYF
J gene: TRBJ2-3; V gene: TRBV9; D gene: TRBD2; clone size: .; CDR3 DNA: TGTGCCAGCAGCGCAAGACTAGCGGGAAGCACAGATACGCAGTATTTT; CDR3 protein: CASSARLAGSTDTQYF
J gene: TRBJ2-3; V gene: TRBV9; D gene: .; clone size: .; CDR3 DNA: TGTGCCAGCAGCCTTCTACAGGGAAGAGCCACAGATACGCAGTATTTT; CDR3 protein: CASSLLQGRATDTQYF
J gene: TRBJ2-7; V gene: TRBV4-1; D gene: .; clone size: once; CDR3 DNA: TGCGCCAGCAGCCCCGCGGACAGACTCAGCTACGAGCAGTACTTC; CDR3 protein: CASSPADRLSYEQYF
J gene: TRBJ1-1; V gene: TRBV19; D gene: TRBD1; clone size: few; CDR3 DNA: TGTGCCAGTAGTTCCTTTGGACAGGTACGTTCGAACACTGAAGCTTTCTTT; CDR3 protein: CASSSFGQVRSNTEAFF
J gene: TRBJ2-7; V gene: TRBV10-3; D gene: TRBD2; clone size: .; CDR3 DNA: TGTGCCATCAGGGCGGGAGGGCCCCCGCAGTACTTC; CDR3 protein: CAIRAGGPPQYF
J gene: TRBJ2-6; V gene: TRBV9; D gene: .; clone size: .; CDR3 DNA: TGTGCCAGCAGCGTTAAGATAGGTGGAGGCTCTGGGGCCAACGTCCTGACTTTC; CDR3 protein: CASSVKIGGGSGANVLTF
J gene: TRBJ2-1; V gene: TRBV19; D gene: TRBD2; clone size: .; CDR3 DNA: TGTGCCAGCAGAACTAGCGGGGGAAATGAGCAGTTCTTC; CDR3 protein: CASRTSGGNEQFF
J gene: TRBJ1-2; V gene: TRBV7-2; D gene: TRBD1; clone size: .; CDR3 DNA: TGTGCCAGCAGCTCCGACAGGGTTGACTATGGCTACACCTTC; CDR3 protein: CASSSDRVDYGYTF
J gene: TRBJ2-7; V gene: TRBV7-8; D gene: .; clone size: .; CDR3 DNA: TGTGCCAGCAGCTTAGCGTCTCATGATGGGTTTGCCGAGCAGTACTTC; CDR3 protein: CASSLASHDGFAEQYF
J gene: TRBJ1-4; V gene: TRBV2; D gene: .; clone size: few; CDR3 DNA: TGTGCCAGCAGTGAAGGGGGGCCCGGAAGGGTTTTT; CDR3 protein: CASSEGGPGRVF
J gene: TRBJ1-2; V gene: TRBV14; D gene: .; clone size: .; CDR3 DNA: TGTGCCAGCAGCCCCGGGACCATCTATGGCTACACCTTC; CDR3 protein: CASSPGTIYGYTF
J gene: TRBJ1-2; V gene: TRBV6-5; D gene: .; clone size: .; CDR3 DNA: TGTGCCAGCAGTTTAGTGGGAAACTATGGCTACACCTTC; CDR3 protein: CASSLVGNYGYTF
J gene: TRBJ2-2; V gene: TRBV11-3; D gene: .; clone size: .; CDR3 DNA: TGTGCCAGCAGCCCGCGCCAGGACGGGGAGCTGTTTTTT; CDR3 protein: CASSPRQDGELFF
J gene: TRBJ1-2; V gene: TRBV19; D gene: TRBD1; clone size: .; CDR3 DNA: TGTGCCAGGATCGACAACAGGGGACGTGGCTACACCTTC; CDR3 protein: CARIDNRGRGYTF
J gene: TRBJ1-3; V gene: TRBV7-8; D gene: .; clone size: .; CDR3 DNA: TGTGCCAGCAGCTTGATCGGGGGTGGAAACACCATATATTTT; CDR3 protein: CASSLIGGGNTIYF
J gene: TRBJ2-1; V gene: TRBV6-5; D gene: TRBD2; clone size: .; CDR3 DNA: TGTGCCAGCAGTTACTCATCCCTAGCGGGGGGGGATGAGCAGTTCTTC; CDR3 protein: CASSYSSLAGGDEQFF
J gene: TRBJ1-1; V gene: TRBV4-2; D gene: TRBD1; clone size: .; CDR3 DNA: TGTGCCAGCAGCCAAGAGGTCGGTGACAGGGGGAGAACTGAAGCTTTCTTT; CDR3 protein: CASSQEVGDRGRTEAFF
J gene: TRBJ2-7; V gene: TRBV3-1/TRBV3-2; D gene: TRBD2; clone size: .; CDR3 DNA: TGTGCCAGCAGCCAAGGGGATGGACTAGCGGGATCCTACGAGCAGTACTTC; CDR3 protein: CASSQGDGLAGSYEQYF
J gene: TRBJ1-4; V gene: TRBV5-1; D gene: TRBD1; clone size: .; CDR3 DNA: TGCGCCAGCAGCGCGGGGACAGGATATGAAAAACTGTTTTTT; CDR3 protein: CASSAGTGYEKLFF
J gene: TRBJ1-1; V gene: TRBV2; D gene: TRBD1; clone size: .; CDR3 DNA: TGTGCCAGCAGCTGGACAGGGAGGATGAACACTGAAGCTTTCTTT; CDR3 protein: CASSWTGRMNTEAFF
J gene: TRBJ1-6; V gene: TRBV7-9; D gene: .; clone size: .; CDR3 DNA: TGTGCCAGCTTGGGGCAGACACCCTATAATTCACCCCTCCACTTT; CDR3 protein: CASLGQTPYNSPLHF
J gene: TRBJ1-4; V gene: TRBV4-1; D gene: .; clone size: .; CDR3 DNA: TGCGCCAGCAGCCGCCAAAGGGACACCTCCGGGGAAAAACTGTTTTTT; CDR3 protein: CASSRQRDTSGEKLFF
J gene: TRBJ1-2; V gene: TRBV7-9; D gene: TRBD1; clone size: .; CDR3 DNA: TGTGCCAGCAGCGACAGGGTGGAGGGTGGCTACACCTTC; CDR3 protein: CASSDRVEGGYTF
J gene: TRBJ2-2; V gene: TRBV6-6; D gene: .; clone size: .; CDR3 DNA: TGTGCCAGCAGGCCCGGGCCGACGGGCACCGGGGAGCTGTTTTTT; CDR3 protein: CASRPGPTGTGELFF
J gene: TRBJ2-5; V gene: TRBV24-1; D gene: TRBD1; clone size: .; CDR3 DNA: TGTGCCACCAGTGATTTGCGGACAGGGGGGGAACAAGAGACCCAGTACTTC; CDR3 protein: CATSDLRTGGEQETQYF
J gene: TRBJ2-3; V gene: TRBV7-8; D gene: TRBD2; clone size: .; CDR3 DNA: TGTGCCGGCAGCTTGGGTGCGGTAGCGGGAGGCACGGATACGCAGTATTTT; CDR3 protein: CAGSLGAVAGGTDTQYF
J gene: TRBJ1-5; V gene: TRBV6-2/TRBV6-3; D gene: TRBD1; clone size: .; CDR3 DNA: TGTGCCAGCAGTAGGACAGGCCAAGGTGGTGAGCCCCAGCATTTT; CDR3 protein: CASSRTGQGGEPQHF
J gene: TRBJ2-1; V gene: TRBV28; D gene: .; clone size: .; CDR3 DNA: TGTGCCATCTTAGGTCCTGGGGCGAGGGGTAATGAGCAGTTCTTC; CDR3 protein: CAILGPGARGNEQFF
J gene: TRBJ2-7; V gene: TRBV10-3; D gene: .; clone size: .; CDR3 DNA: TGTGCCACTACGGGGCTAGACGCCTACGAGCAGTACTTC; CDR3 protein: CATTGLDAYEQYF
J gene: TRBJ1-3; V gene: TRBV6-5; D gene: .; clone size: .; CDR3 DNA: TGTGCCACCCACTGGGGGTCGGCTGGAAACACCATATATTTT; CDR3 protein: CATHWGSAGNTIYF
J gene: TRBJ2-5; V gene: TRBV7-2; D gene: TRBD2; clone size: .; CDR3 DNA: TGTGCCAGCAGCTTGACTAGCGGTCAAGAGACCCAGTACTTC; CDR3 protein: CASSLTSGQETQYF
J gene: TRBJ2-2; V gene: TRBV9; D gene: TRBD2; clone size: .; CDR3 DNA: TGTGCCAGCAGGAGAGGACCTAGCGGGAGGGCCGACACCGGGGAGCTGTTTTTT; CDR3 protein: CASRRGPSGRADTGELFF
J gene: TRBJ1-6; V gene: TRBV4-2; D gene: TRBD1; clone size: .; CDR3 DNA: TGTGCCAGCAGCGCATTACAGGGGGCGGAGAATTCACCCCTCCACTTT; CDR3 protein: CASSALQGAENSPLHF
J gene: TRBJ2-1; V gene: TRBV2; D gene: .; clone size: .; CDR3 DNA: TGTGCCAGCCGCAGGCGGGAAGAGTACAATGAGCAGTTCTTC; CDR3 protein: CASRRREEYNEQFF
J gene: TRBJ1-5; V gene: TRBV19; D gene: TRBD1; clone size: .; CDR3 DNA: TGTGCCAGTAGTACCACGGGACAGAGCTATAGCAATCAGCCCCAGCATTTT; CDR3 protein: CASSTTGQSYSNQPQHF
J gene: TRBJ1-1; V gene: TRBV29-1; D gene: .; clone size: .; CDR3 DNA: TGCAGCGTTGAATCGGGGGGCGAGGCTTTCTTT; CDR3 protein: CSVESGGEAFF
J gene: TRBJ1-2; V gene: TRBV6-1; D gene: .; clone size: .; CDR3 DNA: TGTGCCAGCAGTGAAACGCCGGGGCGCTCTAACTATGGCTACACCTTC; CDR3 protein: CASSETPGRSNYGYTF
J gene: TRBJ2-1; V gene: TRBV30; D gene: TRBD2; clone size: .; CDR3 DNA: TGTGCCTGGAGTGCTTTGACTAGCGGGAGCTTAAATGAGCAGTTCTTC; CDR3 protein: CAWSALTSGSLNEQFF
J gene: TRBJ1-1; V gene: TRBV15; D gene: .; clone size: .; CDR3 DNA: TGTGCCACCAGCGGACCCGGTGGCACTGAAGCTTTCTTT; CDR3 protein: CATSGPGGTEAFF
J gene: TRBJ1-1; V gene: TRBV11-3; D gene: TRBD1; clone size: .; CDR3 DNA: TGTGCCAGCAGCTTACAGGGGGATGAAGCTTTCTTT; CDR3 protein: CASSLQGDEAFF